The source of this T cell receptor (beta chain) is a study of cytomegalovirus exposure and HLA in healthy donors. The overall study: Researchers found that just over 80% of 350 to 500 genotyped donors fell within the Caucasian-associated ancestry cluster. Study-level points and caveats: TCR beta chains associated with HLA were, in a later analysis, more clonally expanded than equally common others. Segments of the TCR beta V type were, in most cases, productive about 90% or about 30% of the time in an earlier analysis.

PCR involved 60 Vbeta and 13 Jbeta primers. Clones were sequenced by immunoSEQ multiplex PCR, and TCRdb holds only the in-frame ones, with some missing. This table has under 130,000 clones, over 60% appearing once. About this clone: Its antigen is unidentified.

The V and J ends lost 5 bases and 4 bases respectively, with 9 bases between them. Germline V CDR1 and CDR2: MDHEN, SYDVKM. This CDR3 spans 13 amino acids. This TCR came from a man between 40 and 49 years old in good health and CMV-seropositive. This rearrangement joins TRBV28 to TRBJ1-3; D not certain. The sequencing sample was made of PBMCs. The CDR3 DNA is TGTGCCAGCAGTCTATTGCAGGGAAACACCATATATTTT. Translating it yields CASSLLQGNTIYF.